This record concerns one TCR beta chain sequence. This clone was observed a handful of times. The antigen this receptor binds is unknown. No qualities accompany the bases; no much larger clone lies one base away. This sample also contains other DNA sequences that code for the same CDR3. The sample belongs to a study of Ad26.COV2.S vaccination and SARS-CoV-2 variants (dated by TCRdb to the early 2020s). Some background on the complete study: Donors in the vaccine arm were drawn from COV1001, a phase I-IIa trial of Ad26.COV2.S in healthy adults that was multicentre, randomized, double-blind and placebo-controlled. A total of approximately 30 samples were included in the TCR-sequenced set, comprising 19 Ad26.COV2.S vaccine recipients, 5 placebo recipients and 8 SARS-CoV-2 convalescent individuals. The specificity and breadth of SARS-CoV-2-reactive T cell receptors after Ad26.COV2.S vaccination were assessed by TCRbeta repertoire sequencing. Blinding of investigators to trial group allocation was maintained during experiments and outcome assessment. Ad26.COV2.S was administered intramuscularly at 5 x 10^10 or 1 x 10^11 viral particles, either as a single shot or as two shots given 56 days apart. Participants in the trial were split at random into five groups of five each, receiving low-dose or high-dose Ad26.COV2.S once or twice, or else placebo on both occasions. Broad study findings and their caveats: The study was not powered for comparison of responses between vaccine doses or regimens. According to the authors, total T cell responses may have been underestimated by the TCR breadth and depth analyses. Substantial breadth of spike-specific CD8+ and CD4+ T cell responses was reported after vaccination. Compared with placebo recipients, Ad26.COV2.S recipients showed higher spike-specific TCR breadth (P = 0.0014). Vaccine and placebo recipients had similar non-spike TCR breadth, a finding consistent with the vaccine containing only spike.

The CDR3 runs 14 residues from the cysteine to the phenylalanine. Only CDR3 DNA remains: 42 bases, in frame from the first base. The germline V gene gives CDR1 as MNHEY and CDR2 as SVGAGI. V and J are truncated by 5 bases and 0 bases respectively, leaving an intervening sequence of 11 bases. The immunoSEQ Assay was used to sequence TCRbeta CDR3 regions. After extraction, genomic DNA underwent amplification by bias-controlled multiplex PCR, followed by high-throughput sequencing. In the authors' own workflow: Collapsing and filtering of sequences were performed to quantify the absolute abundance of each unique TCRbeta CDR3 region. T cell fraction was estimated by normalizing TCRbeta template counts to usable DNA, with usable DNA measured through amplification of reference genes found in all nucleated cells. Repertoire TCRs were annotated as SARS-CoV-2-specific when V gene, CDR3 amino acid sequence and J gene were exactly matched to a known reactive TCR set. The reference SARS-CoV-2 TCR set was derived from MIRA and filtered for enrichment in COVID-19-positive ImmuneCODE repertoires, a step that removed public or cross-reactive TCRs. Drawing on the MIRA antigens, annotated TCRs were analysed further at the level of specific ORF or position within ORF. Breadth was defined as annotated unique rearrangements over total unique productive rearrangements; depth was the summed frequency of those rearrangements. Group comparisons of TCR breadth used two-sided Wilcoxon rank-sum tests. What TCRdb holds here is the immuneACCESS table cut down to in-frame rearrangements. Part of the clones is not present; checked against another copy, under half of the missing clones reflect an unresolved V gene, and the others are unexplained. The DNA gave D and trimming, while V, J and clone size come from that table. This sample comprises about 350,000 clones, approximately 86% of them detected only once. Clones ranked in the top ten supply around 10% of the sample.

What this sample's treatment or condition label stands for: 15 to 20 received Ad26.COV2.S at low or high dose, single or two shots; 5 received placebo; per-sample allocation not given. For vaccine and placebo recipients, repertoires were sequenced using samples collected on day 63 after the first injection. Cohort 1b enrolled roughly 25 adults aged 18-55 years at a single site in Boston, USA, between 29 July and 7 August 2020. As a vaccine, Ad26.COV2.S was a replication-incompetent adenovirus type 26 vector that expressed a prefusion-stabilized SARS-CoV-2 spike protein derived from the original Wuhan strain.

This chain joins TRBV6-5 to TRBJ2-7; matching of 7 bases hints at TRBD1 as the D gene. The material was peripheral blood, obtained in a trial of Ad26.COV2.S vaccine versus placebo. The TCR comes from a person between 18 and 59 years old who received the Ad26.COV2.S COVID-19 vaccine or a placebo. The CDR3 is CASSRQGGSYEQYF. The DNA sequence reads TGTGCCAGCAGTCGACAGGGAGGCTCCTACGAGCAGTACTTC.